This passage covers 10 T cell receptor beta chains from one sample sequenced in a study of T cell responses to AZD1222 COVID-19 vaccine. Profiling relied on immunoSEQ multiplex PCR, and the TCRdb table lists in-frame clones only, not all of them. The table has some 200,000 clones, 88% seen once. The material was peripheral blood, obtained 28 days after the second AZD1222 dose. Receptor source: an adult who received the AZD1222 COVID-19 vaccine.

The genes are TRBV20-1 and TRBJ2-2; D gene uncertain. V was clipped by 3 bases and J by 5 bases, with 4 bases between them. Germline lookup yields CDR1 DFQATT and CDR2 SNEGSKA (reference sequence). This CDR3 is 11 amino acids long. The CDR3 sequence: CSARGTGELFF. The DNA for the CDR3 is TGCAGTGCTAGGGGGACCGGGGAGCTGTTTTTT.

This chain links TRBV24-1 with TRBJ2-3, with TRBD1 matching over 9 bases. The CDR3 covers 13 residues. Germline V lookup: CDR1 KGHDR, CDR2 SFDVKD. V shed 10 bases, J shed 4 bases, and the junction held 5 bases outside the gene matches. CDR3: CATTGGVPDTQYF. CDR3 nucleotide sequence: TGTGCCACGACAGGGGGGGTACCAGATACGCAGTATTTT.

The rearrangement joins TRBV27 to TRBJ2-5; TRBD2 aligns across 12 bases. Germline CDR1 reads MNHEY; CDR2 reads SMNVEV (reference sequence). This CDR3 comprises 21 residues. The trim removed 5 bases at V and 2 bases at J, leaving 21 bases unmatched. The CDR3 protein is CASSLRPTSGRKGGPQETQYF. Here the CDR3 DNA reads TGTGCCAGCAGTCTCCGCCCGACTAGCGGGAGAAAGGGGGGCCCACAAGAGACCCAGTACTTC.

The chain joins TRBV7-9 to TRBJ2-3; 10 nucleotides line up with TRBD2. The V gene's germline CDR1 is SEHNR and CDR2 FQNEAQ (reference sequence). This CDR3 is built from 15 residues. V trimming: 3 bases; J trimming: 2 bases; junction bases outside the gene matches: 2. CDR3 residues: CASSFLAGDTDTQYF. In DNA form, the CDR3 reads TGTGCCAGCAGCTTTCTAGCGGGAGACACAGATACGCAGTATTTT.

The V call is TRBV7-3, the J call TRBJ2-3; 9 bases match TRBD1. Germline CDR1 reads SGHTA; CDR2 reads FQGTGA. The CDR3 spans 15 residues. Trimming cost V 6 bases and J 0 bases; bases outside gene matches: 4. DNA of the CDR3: TGTGCCAGCAGTTGGACAGGGGCAAGCACAGATACGCAGTATTTT. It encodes CASSWTGASTDTQYF.

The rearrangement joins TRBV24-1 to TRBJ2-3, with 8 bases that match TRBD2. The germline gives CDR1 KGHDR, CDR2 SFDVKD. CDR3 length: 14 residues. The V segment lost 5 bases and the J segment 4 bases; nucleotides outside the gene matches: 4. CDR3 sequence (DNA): TGTGCCACCAGTGTAGCGGGAAATGCAGATACGCAGTATTTT. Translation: CATSVAGNADTQYF.

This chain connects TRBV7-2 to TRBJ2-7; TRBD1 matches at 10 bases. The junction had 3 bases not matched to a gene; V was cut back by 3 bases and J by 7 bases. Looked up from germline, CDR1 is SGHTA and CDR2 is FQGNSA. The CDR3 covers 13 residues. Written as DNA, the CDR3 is TGTGCCAGCAGCTTTGACAGGGGGCGGGAGCAGTACTTC. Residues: CASSFDRGREQYF.

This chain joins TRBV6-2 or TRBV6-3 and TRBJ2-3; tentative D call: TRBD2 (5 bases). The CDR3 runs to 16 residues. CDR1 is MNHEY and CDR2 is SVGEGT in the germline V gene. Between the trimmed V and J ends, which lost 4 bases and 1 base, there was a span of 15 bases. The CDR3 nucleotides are TGTGCCAGCAGTTCCCCCCGAGAGCGGCGCACAGATACGCAGTATTTT. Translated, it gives CASSSPRERRTDTQYF.

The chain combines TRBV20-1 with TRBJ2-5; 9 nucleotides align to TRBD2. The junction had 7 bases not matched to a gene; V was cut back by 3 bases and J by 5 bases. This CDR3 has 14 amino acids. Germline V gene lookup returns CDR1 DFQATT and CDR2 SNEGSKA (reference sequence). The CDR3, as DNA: TGCAGTGCTAGTGCGGGGGGGGGAACCGAGACCCAGTACTTC. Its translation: CSASAGGGTETQYF.

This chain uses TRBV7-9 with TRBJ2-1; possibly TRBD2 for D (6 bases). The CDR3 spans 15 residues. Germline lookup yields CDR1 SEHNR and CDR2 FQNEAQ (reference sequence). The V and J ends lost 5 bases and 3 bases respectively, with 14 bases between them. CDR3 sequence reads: CASSNPGALYNEQFF. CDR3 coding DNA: TGTGCCAGCAGCAACCCGGGAGCCCTCTACAATGAGCAGTTCTTC.